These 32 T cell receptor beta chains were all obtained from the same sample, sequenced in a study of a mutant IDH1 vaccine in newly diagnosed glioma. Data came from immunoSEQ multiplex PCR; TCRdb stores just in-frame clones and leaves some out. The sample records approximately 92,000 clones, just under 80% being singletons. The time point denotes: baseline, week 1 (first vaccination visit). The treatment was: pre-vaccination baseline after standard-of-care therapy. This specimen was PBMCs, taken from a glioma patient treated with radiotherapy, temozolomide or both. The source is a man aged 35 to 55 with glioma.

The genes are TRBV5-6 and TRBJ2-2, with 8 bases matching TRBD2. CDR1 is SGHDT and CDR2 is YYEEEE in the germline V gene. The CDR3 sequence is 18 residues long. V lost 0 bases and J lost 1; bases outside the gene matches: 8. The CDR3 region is CASSLALAVRGNTGELFF. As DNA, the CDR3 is TGTGCCAGCAGCTTGGCACTAGCGGTGCGGGGGAACACCGGGGAGCTGTTTTTT.

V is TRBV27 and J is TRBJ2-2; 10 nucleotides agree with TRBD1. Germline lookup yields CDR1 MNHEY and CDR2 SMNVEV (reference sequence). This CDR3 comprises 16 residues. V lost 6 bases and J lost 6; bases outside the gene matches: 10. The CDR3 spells CASRRDGTGVPGELFF. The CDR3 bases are TGTGCCAGCAGACGAGACGGGACAGGGGTTCCCGGGGAGCTGTTTTTT.

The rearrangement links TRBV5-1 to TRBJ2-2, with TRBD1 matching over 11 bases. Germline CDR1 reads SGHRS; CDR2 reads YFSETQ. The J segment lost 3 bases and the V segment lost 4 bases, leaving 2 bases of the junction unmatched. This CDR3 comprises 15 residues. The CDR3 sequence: CASSPGQGDTGELFF. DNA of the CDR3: TGCGCCAGCAGCCCGGGACAGGGGGACACCGGGGAGCTGTTTTTT.

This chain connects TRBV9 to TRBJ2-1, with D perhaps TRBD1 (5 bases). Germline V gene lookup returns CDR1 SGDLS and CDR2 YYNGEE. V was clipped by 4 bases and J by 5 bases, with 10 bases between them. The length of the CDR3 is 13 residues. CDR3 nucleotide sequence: TGTGCCAGCAGCTTAGGACAAGACAATGAGCAGTTCTTC. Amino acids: CASSLGQDNEQFF.

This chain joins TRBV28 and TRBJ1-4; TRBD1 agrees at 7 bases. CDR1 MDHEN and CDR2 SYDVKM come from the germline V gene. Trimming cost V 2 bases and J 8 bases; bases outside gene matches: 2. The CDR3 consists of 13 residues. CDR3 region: CASSLPRGEKLFF. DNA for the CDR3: TGTGCCAGCAGTTTACCCAGGGGGGAAAAACTGTTTTTT.

As DNA, the CDR3 is TGTGCCAGCTCACCCCGATTCACAGATACGCAGTATTTT. Translation: CASSPRFTDTQYF. The rearrangement uses TRBV18 and TRBJ2-3; no reliable D call. With 3 bases removed from V and 2 bases from J, the gap between germline ends came to 6 bases. The germline V gene has CDR1 KGHSH and CDR2 LQKENI. The CDR3 totals 13 residues. The whole variable domain, remainder taken from reference TRBV18 and TRBJ2-3, is NAGVMQNPRHLVRRRGQEARLRCSPMKGHSHVYWYRQLPEEGLKFMVYLQKENIIDESGMPKERFSAEFPKEGPSILRIQQVVRGDSAAYFCASSPRFTDTQYFGPGTRLTVL.

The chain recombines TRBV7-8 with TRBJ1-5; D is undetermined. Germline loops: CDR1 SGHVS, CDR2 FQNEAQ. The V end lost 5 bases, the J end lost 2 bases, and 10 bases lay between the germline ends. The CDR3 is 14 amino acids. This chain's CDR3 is CASSPWGGNQPQHF. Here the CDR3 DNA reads TGTGCCAGCAGCCCATGGGGAGGCAATCAGCCCCAGCATTTT.

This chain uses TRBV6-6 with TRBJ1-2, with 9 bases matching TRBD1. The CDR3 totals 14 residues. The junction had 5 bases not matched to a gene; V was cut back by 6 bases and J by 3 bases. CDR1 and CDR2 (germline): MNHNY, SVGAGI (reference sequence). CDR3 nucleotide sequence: TGTGCCAGCAGGGGACAGGGAGACTACTATGGCTACACCTTC. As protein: CASRGQGDYYGYTF.

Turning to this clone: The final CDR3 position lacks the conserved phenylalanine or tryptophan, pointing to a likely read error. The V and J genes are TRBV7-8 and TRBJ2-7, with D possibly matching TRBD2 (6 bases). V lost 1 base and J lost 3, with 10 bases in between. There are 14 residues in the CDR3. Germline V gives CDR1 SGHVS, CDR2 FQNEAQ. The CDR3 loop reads CASSLVGGNYEQYS. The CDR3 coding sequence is TGTGCCAGCAGCTTAGTTGGGGGGAACTACGAGCAGTACTCC.

The CDR3 sequence: CSVVGREREETQYF. The CDR3, as DNA: TGCAGCGTTGTAGGGAGGGAAAGAGAAGAGACCCAGTACTTC. The V call is TRBV29-1, the J call TRBJ2-5; 7 bases are a match to TRBD2. CDR1 is SQVTM and CDR2 is ANQGSEA in the germline V gene. V lost 4 bases and J lost 3; bases outside the gene matches: 8. This CDR3 is built from 14 residues.

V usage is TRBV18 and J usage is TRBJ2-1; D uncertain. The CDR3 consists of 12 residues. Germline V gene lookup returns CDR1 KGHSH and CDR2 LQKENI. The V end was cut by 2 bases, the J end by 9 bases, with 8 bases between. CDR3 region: CASSPGYGEQFF. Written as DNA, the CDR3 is TGTGCCAGCTCACCAGGGTACGGTGAGCAGTTCTTC.

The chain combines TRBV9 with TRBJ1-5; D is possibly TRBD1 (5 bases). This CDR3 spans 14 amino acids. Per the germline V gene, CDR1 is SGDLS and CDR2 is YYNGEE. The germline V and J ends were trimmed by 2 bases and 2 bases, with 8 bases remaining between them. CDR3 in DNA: TGTGCCAGCAGCGTGGCGGGGGGCAATCAGCCCCAGCATTTT. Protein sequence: CASSVAGGNQPQHF. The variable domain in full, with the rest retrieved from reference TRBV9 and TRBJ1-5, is DSGVTQTPKHLITATGQRVTLRCSPRSGDLSVYWYQQSLDQGLQFLIQYYNGEERAKGNILERFSAQQFPDLHSELNLSSLELGDSALYFCASSVAGGNQPQHFGDGTRLSIL.

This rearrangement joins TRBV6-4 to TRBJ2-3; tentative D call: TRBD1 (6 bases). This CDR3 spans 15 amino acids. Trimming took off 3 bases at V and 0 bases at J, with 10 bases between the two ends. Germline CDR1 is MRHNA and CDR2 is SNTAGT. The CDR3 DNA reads TGTGCCAGCAGTGAACAGGGTTCAAGCACAGATACGCAGTATTTT. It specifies CASSEQGSSTDTQYF.

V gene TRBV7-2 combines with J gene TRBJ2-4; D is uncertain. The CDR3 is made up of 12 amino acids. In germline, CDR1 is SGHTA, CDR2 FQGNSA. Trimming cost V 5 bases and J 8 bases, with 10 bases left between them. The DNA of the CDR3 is TGTGCCAGCAGCCCACGGCCGGACATTCAGTACTTC. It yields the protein CASSPRPDIQYF.

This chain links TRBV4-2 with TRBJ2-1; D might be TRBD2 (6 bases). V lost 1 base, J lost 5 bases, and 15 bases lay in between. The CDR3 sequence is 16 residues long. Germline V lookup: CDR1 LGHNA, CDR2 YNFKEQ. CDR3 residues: CASSQGEGGSDNEQFF. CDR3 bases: TGTGCCAGCAGCCAAGGTGAGGGAGGTTCAGACAATGAGCAGTTCTTC.

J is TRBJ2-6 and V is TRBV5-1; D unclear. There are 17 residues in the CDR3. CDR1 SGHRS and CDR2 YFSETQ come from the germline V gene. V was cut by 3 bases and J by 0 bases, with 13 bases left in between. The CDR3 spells CASSSALGFSGANVLTF. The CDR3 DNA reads TGCGCCAGCAGCTCCGCCTTAGGGTTCTCTGGGGCCAACGTCCTGACTTTC.

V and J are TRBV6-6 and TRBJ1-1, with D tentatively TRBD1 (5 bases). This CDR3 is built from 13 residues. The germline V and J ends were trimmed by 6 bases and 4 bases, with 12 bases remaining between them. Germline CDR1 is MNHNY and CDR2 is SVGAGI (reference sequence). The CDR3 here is CASSTRGGTEAFF. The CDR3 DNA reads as TGTGCCAGCAGCACACGGGGCGGCACTGAAGCTTTCTTT.

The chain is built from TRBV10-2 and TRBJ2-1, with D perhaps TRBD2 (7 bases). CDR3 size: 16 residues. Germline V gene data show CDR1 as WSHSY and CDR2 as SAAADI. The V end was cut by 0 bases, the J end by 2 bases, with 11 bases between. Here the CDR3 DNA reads TGCGCCAGCAGTGAGTCCTTAGGGGGGGCCTACAATGAGCAGTTCTTC. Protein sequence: CASSESLGGAYNEQFF.

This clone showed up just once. The CDR3 DNA is TGTGCCAGAAGCCCGCATTTTGCCAAAAACATTCAGTACTTC. Its protein product is CARSPHFAKNIQYF. This chain links TRBV5-3 with TRBJ2-4, with D unresolved. TRBV5-3 is sorted into the ORF group, with uncertain function. The CDR3 spans 14 residues. Trimming took 4 bases from V and 1 from J, leaving 9 bases between them.

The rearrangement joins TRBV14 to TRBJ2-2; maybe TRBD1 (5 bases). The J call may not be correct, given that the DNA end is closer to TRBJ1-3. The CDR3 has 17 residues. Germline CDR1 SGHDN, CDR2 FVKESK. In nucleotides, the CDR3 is TGTGCCAGCAGCCAAGATATGGTTAGGAGGGGTCGAAACACCATATATTTT. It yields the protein CASSQDMVRRGRNTIYF.

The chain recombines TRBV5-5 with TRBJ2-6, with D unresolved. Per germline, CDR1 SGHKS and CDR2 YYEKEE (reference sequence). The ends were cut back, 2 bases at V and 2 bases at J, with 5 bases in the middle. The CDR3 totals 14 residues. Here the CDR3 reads CASSFATGANVLTF. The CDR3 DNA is TGTGCCAGCAGCTTTGCGACTGGGGCCAACGTCCTGACTTTC. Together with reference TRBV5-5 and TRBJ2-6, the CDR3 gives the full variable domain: DAGVTQSPTHLIKTRGQQVTLRCSPISGHKSVSWYQQVLGQGPQFIFQYYEKEERGRGNFPDRFSARQFPNYSSELNVNALLLGDSALYLCASSFATGANVLTFGAGSRLTVL.

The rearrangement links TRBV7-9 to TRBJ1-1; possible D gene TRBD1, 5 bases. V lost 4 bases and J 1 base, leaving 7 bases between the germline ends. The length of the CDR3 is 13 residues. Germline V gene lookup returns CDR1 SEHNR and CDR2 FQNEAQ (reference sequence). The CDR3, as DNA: TGTGCCAGCAGCTGGGGGGAGAACACTGAAGCTTTCTTT. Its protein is CASSWGENTEAFF.

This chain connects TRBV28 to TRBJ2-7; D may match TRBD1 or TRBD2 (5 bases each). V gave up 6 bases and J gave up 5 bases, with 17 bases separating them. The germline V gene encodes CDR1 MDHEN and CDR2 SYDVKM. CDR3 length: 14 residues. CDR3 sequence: CASSPGTAENEQYF. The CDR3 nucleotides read TGTGCCAGCAGCCCCGGGACGGCAGAGAACGAGCAGTACTTC.

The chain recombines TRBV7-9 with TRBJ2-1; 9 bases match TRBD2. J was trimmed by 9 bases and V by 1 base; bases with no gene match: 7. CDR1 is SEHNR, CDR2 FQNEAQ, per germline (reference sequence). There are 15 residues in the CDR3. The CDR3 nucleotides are TGTGCCAGCAGCTTAGTAGGGACTAGCCGTGGTGAGCAGTTCTTC. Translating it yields CASSLVGTSRGEQFF.

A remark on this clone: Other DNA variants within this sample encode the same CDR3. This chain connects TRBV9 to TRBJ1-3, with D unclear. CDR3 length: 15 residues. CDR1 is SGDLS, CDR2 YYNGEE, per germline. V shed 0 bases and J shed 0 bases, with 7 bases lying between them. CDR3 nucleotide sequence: TGTGCCAGCAGCGTAGCTTCCAGCTCTGGAAACACCATATATTTT. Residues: CASSVASSSGNTIYF.

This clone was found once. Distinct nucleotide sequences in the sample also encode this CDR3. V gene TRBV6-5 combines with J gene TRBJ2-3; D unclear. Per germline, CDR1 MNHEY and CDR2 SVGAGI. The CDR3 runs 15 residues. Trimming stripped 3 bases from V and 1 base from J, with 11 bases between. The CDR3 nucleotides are TGTGCCAGCAGTTATTTAGCTGCAGGCACAGATACGCAGTATTTT. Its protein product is CASSYLAAGTDTQYF.

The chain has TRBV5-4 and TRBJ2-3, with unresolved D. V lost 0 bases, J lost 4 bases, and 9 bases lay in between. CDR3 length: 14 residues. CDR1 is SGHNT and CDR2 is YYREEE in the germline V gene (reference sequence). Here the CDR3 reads CASSLEYLADTQYF. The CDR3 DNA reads TGTGCCAGCAGCTTGGAATATTTGGCAGATACGCAGTATTTT. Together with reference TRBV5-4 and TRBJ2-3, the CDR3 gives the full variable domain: ETGVTQSPTHLIKTRGQQVTLRCSSQSGHNTVSWYQQALGQGPQFIFQYYREEENGRGNFPPRFSGLQFPNYSSELNVNALELDDSALYLCASSLEYLADTQYFGPGTRLTVL.

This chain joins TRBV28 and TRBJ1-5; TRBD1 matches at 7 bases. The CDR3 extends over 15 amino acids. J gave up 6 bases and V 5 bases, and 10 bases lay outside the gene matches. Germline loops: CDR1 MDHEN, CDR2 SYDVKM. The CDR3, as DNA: TGTGCCAGCAGTCGGCTTACAGGGGCTGGTCAGCCCCAGCATTTT. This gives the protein CASSRLTGAGQPQHF.

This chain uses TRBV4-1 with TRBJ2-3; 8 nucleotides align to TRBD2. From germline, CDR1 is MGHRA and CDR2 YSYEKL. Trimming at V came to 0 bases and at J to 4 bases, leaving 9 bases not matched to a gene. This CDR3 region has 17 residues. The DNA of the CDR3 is TGCGCCAGCAGCCAAGAGGAAATAGCGGGATTCGCAGATACGCAGTATTTT. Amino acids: CASSQEEIAGFADTQYF.

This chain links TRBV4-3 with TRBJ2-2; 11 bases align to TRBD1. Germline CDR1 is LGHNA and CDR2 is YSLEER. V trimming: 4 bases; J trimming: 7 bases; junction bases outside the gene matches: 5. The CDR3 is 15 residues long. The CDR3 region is CASSRGQGAHGELFF. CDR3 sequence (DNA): TGCGCCAGCAGCCGAGGACAGGGGGCCCACGGGGAGCTGTTTTTT.

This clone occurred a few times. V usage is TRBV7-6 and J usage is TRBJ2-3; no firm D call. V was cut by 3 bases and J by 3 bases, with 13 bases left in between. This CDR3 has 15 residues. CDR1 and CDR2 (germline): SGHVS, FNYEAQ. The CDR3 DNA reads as TGTGCCAGCAGCTTCTTAAAGACACCTACAGATACGCAGTATTTT. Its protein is CASSFLKTPTDTQYF.

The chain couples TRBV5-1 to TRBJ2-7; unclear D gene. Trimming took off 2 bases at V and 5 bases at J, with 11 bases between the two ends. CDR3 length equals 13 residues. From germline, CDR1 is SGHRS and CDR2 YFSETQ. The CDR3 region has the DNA TGCGCCAGCAGCTTAGCAGGCGTCCACGAGCAGTACTTC. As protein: CASSLAGVHEQYF.